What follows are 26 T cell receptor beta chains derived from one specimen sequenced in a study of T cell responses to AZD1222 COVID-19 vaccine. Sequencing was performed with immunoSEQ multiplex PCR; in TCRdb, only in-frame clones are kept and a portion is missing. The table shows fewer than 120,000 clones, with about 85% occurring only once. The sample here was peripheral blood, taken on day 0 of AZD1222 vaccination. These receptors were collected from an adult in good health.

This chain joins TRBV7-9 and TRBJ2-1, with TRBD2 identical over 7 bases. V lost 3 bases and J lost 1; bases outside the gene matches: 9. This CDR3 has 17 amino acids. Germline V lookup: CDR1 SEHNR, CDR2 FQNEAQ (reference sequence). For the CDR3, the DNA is TGTGCCAGCAGCTTTGGCCTCGGGCGGGGGTCCTACAATGAGCAGTTCTTC. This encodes CASSFGLGRGSYNEQFF. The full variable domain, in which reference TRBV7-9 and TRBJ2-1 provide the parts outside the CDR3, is DTGVSQNPRHKITKRGQNVTFRCDPISEHNRLYWYRQTLGQGPEFLTYFQNEAQLEKSRLLSDRFSAERPKGSFSTLEIQRTEQGDSAMYLCASSFGLGRGSYNEQFFGPGTRLTVL.

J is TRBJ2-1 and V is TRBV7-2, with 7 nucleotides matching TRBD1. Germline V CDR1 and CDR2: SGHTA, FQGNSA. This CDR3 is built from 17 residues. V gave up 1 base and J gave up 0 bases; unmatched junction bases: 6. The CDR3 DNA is TGTGCCAGCAGCTTAGTACAGGGGTTGAGCTCCTACAATGAGCAGTTCTTC. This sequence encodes CASSLVQGLSSYNEQFF.

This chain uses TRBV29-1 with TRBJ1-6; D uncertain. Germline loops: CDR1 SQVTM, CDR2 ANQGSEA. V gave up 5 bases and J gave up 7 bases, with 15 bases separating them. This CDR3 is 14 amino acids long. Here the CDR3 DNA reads TGCAGCGTTCCCGGACGGGTAGAAAATTCACCCCTCCACTTT. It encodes CSVPGRVENSPLHF.

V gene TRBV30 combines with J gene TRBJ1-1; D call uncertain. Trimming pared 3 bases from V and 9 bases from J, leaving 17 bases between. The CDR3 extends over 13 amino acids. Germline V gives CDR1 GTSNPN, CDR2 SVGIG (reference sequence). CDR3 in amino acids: CAWRPGLQNQAFF. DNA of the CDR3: TGTGCCTGGAGGCCTGGGTTACAAAACCAAGCTTTCTTT. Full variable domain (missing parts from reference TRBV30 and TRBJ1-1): SQTIHQWPATLVQPVGSPLSLECTVEGTSNPNLYWYRQAAGRGLQLLFYSVGIGQISSEVPQNLSASRPQDRQFILSSKKLLLSDSGFYLCAWRPGLQNQAFFGQGTRLTVV.

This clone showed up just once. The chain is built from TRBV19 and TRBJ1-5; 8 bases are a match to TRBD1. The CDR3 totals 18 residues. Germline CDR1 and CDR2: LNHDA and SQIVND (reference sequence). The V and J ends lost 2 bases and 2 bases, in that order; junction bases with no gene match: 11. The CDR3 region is CASSISTGGSSGNQPQHF. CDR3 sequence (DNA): TGTGCCAGTAGTATATCTACAGGGGGGTCTAGCGGCAATCAGCCCCAGCATTTT.

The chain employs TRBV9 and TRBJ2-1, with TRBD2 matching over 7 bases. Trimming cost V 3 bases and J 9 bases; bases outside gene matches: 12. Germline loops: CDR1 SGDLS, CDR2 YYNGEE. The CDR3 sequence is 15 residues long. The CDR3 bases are TGTGCCAGCAGCGCCCAAGCGGGATACGTAGGTGAGCAGTTCTTC. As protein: CASSAQAGYVGEQFF.

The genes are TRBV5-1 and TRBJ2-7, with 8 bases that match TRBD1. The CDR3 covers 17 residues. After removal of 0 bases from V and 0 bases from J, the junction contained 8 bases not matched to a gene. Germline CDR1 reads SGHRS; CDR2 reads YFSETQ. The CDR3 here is CASSLGFGQGISYEQYF. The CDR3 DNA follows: TGCGCCAGCAGCTTGGGCTTTGGACAGGGCATCTCCTACGAGCAGTACTTC.

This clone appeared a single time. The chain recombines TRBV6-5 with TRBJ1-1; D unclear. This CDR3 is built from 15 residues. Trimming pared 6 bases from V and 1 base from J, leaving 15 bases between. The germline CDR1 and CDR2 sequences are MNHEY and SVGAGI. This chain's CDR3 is CASRNQNRGNTEAFF. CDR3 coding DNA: TGTGCCAGCAGAAACCAGAACCGGGGGAACACTGAAGCTTTCTTT.

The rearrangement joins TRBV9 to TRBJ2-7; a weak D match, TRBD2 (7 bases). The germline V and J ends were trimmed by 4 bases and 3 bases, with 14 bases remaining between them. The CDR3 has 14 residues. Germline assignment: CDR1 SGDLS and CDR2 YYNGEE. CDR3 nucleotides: TGTGCCAGCAGCCTCCGGGGGGACAACTACGAGCAGTACTTC. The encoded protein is CASSLRGDNYEQYF. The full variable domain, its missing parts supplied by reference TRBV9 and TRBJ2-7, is DSGVTQTPKHLITATGQRVTLRCSPRSGDLSVYWYQQSLDQGLQFLIQYYNGEERAKGNILERFSAQQFPDLHSELNLSSLELGDSALYFCASSLRGDNYEQYFGPGTRLTVT.

DNA for the CDR3: TGTGCCACCAGTGATACACGGACAGGGGTGACCGGGGAGCTGTTTTTT. Amino acids: CATSDTRTGVTGELFF. The chain uses TRBV24-1 and TRBJ2-2; TRBD1 agrees at 9 bases. V lost 3 bases and J lost 5; bases outside the gene matches: 6. This CDR3 has 16 residues. The germline gives CDR1 KGHDR, CDR2 SFDVKD.

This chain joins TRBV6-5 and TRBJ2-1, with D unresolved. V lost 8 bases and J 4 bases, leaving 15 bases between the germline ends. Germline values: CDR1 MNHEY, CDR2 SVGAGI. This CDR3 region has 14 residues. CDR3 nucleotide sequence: TGTGCCAGCGGGTCCCCGTACGGTTACAATGAGCAGTTCTTC. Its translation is CASGSPYGYNEQFF.

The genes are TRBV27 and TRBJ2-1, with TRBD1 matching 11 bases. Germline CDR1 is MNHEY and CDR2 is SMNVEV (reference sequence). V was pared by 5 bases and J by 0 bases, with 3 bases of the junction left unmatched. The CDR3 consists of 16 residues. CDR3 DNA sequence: TGTGCCAGCAGTCCCGGGACAGGGGGCTCCTACAATGAGCAGTTCTTC. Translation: CASSPGTGGSYNEQFF.

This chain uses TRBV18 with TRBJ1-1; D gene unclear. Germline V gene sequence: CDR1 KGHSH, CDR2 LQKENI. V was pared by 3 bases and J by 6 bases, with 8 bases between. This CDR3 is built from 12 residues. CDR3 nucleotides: TGTGCCAGCTCACCTGCGGACGCTGAAGCTTTCTTT. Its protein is CASSPADAEAFF.

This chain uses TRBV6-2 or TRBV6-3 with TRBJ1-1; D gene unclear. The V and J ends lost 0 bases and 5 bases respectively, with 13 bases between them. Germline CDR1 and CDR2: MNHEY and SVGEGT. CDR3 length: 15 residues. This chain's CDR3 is CASSYSLVVGTEAFF. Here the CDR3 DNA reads TGTGCCAGCAGTTACTCGTTGGTTGTGGGGACTGAAGCTTTCTTT.

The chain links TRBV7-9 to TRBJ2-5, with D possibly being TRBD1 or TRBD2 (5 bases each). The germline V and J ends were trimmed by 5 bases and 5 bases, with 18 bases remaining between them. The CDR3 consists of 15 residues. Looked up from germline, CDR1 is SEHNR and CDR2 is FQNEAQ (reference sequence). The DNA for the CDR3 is TGTGCCAGCAGCCCTCATGGGACCTTTGGGGAGACCCAGTACTTC. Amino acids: CASSPHGTFGETQYF. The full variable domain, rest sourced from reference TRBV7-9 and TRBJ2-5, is DTGVSQNPRHKITKRGQNVTFRCDPISEHNRLYWYRQTLGQGPEFLTYFQNEAQLEKSRLLSDRFSAERPKGSFSTLEIQRTEQGDSAMYLCASSPHGTFGETQYFGPGTRLLVL.

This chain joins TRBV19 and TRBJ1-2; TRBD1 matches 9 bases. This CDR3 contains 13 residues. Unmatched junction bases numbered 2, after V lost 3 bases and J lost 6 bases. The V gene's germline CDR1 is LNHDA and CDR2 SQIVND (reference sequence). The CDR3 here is CASSMGQGDGYTF. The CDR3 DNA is TGTGCCAGTAGTATGGGACAGGGAGATGGCTACACCTTC.

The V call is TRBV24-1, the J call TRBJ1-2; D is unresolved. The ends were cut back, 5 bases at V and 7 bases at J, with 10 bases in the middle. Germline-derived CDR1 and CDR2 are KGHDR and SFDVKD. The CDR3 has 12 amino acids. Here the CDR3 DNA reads TGTGCCACCAGTGCGGTAGTTGGTGGCTACACCTTC. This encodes CATSAVVGGYTF.

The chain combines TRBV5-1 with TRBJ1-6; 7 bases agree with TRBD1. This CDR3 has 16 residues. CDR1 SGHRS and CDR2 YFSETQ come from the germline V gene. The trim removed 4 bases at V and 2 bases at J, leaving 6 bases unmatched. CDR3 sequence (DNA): TGCGCCAGCAGCCGAACAGGGGAAGCCTATAATTCACCCCTCCACTTT. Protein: CASSRTGEAYNSPLHF.

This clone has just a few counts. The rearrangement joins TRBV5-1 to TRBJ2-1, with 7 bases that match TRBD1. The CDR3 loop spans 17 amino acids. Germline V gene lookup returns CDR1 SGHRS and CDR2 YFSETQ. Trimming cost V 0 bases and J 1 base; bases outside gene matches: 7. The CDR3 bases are TGCGCCAGCAGCTTGGCGTTGGGACAGAGGTCCTACAATGAGCAGTTCTTC. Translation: CASSLALGQRSYNEQFF. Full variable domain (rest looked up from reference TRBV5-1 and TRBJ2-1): KAGVTQTPRYLIKTRGQQVTLSCSPISGHRSVSWYQQTPGQGLQFLFEYFSETQRNKGNFPGRFSGRQFSNSRSEMNVSTLELGDSALYLCASSLALGQRSYNEQFFGPGTRLTVL.

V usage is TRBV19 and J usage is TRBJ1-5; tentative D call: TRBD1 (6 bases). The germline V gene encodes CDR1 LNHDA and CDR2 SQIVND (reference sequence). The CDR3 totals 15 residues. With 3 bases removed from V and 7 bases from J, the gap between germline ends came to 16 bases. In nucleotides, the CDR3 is TGTGCCAGTAGTATCTCGGGACAAGTGTTCCAGCCCCAGCATTTT. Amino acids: CASSISGQVFQPQHF.

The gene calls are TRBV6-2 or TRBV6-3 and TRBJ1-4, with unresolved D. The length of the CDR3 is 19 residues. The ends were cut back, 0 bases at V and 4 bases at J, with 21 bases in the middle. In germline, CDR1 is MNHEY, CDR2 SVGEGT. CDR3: CASSYSSRTDLWGNEKLFF. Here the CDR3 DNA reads TGTGCCAGCAGTTACTCCTCCCGGACGGACCTCTGGGGTAATGAAAAACTGTTTTTT.

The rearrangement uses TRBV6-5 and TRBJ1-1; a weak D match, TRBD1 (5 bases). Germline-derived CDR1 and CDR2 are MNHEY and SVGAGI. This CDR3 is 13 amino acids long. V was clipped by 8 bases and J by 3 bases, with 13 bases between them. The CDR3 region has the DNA TGTGCCAGCTACTGGGGGGTCGACACTGAAGCTTTCTTT. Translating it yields CASYWGVDTEAFF.

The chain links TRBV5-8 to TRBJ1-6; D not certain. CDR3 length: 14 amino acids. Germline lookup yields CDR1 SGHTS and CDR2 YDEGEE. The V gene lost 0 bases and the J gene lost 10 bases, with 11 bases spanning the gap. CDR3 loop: CASSLAPRGSPLHF. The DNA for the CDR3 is TGTGCCAGCAGCTTGGCCCCCCGGGGATCACCCCTCCACTTT.

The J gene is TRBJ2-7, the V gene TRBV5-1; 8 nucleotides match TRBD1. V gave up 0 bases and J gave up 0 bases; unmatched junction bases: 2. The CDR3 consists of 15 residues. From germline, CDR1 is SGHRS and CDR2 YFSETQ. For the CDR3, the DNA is TGCGCCAGCAGCTTGGGGGACAGGAACTCCTACGAGCAGTACTTC. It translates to CASSLGDRNSYEQYF.

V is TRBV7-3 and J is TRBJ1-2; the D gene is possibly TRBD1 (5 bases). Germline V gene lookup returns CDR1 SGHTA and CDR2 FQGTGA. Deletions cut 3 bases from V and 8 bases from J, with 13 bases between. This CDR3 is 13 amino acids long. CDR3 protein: CASSFGYRDGYTF. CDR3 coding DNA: TGTGCCAGCAGCTTCGGATATCGGGACGGCTACACCTTC.

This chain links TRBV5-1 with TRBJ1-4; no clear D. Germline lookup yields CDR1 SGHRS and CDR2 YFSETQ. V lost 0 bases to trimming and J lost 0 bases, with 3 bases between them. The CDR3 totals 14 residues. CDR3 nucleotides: TGCGCCAGCAGCTTGGGGTCAACTAATGAAAAACTGTTTTTT. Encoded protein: CASSLGSTNEKLFF.